The source of this T cell receptor beta chain is a study of T cell repertoires and Cas9 in healthy adults. Germline CDR1 SGDLS, CDR2 YYNGEE. Trimming left V 0 bases short and J 7 bases short, with 14 bases between. The CDR3 is 14 residues long. TCRdb's table, derived via immunoSEQ multiplex PCR, lists solely in-frame clones and lacks some. The data hold tens of thousands of clones, with roughly 92% observed a single time. The chain carries TRBV9 and TRBJ2-7; D not certain. This clonotype was sampled from a human donor in good health. The sequenced sample consisted of CD4+ effector T cells (CD127+, CD25-, CD137-, CD154-) from PBMCs; culture status not recorded. CDR3 bases: TGTGCCAGCAGCGTAGCGTCCAGTACGGAGGAGCAGTACTTC. Its protein is CASSVASSTEEQYF.